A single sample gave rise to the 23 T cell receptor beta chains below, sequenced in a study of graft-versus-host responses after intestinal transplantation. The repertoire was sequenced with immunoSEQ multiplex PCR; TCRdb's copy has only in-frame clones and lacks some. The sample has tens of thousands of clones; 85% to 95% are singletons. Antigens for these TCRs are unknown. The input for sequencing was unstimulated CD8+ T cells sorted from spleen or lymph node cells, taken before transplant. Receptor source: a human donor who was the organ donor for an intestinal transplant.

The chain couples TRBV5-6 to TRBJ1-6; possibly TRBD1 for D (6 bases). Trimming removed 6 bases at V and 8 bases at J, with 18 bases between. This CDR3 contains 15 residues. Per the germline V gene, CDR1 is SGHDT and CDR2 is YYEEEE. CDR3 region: CASKPGGGTDSPLHF. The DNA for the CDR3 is TGTGCCAGCAAACCAGGAGGGGGAACCGATTCACCCCTCCACTTT.

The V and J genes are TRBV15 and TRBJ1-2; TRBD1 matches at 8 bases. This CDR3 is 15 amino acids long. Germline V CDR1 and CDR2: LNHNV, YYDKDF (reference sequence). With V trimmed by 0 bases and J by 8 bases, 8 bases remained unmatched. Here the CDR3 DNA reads TGTGCCACCAGCAGAGATCGTACAGGGGGAGGCGGCTACACCTTC. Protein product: CATSRDRTGGGGYTF.

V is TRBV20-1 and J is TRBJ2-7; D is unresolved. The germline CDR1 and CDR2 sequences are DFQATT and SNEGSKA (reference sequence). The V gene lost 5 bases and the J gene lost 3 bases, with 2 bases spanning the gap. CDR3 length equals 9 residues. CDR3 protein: CSARYEQYF. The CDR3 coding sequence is TGCAGTGCTCGCTACGAGCAGTACTTC.

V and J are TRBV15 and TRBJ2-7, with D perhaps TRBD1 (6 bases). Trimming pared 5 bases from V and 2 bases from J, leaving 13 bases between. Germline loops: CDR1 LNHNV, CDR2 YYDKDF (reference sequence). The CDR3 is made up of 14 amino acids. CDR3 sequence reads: CATSPRDNPYEQYF. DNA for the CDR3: TGTGCCACCAGCCCTCGGGACAATCCCTACGAGCAGTACTTC.

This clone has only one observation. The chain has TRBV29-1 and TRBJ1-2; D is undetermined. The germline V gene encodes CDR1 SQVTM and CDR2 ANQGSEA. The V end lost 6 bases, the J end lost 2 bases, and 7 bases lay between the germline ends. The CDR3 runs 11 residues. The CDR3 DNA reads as TGCAGCGTACCACAGAACTATGGCTACACCTTC. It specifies CSVPQNYGYTF.

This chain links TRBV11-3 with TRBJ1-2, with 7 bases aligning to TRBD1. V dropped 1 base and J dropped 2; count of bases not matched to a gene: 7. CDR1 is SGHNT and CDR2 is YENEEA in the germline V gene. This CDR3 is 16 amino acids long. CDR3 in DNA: TGTGCCAGCAGCTTAGCCGGGACAGACTCCAACTATGGCTACACCTTC. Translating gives CASSLAGTDSNYGYTF.

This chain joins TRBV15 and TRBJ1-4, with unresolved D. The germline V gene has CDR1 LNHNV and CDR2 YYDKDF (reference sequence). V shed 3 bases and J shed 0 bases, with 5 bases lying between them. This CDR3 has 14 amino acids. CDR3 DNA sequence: TGTGCCACCAGCAGGGATACAACTAATGAAAAACTGTTTTTT. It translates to CATSRDTTNEKLFF.

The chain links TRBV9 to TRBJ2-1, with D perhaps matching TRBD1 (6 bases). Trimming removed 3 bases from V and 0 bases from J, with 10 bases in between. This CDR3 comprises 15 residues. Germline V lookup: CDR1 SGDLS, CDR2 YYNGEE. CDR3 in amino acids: CASSGGQSSYNEQFF. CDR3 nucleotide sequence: TGTGCCAGCAGCGGAGGACAGAGCTCCTACAATGAGCAGTTCTTC.

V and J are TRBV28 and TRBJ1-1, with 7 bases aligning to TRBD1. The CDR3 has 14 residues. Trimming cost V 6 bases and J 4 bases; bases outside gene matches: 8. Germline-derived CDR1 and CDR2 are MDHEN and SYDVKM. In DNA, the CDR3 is TGTGCCAGCAGAATATCACGGGACAGCACTGAAGCTTTCTTT. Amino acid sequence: CASRISRDSTEAFF.

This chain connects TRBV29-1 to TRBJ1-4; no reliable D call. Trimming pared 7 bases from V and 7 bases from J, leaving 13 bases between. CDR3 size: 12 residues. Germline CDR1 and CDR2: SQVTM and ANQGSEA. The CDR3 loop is CSATLTGEKLFF. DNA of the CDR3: TGCAGCGCGACCTTGACGGGTGAAAAACTGTTTTTT.

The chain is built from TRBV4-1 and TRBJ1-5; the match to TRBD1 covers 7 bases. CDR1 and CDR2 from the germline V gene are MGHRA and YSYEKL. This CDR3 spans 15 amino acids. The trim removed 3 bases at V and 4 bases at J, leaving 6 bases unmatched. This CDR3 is CASSHGGTVNQPQHF. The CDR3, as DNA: TGCGCCAGCAGCCACGGCGGGACAGTTAATCAGCCCCAGCATTTT.

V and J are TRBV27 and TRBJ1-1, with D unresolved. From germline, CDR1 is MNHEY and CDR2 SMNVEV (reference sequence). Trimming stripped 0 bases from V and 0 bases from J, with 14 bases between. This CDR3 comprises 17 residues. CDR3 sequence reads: CASSLSPFGLLNTEAFF. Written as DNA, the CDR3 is TGTGCCAGCAGTTTATCGCCCTTTGGCCTTTTGAACACTGAAGCTTTCTTT.

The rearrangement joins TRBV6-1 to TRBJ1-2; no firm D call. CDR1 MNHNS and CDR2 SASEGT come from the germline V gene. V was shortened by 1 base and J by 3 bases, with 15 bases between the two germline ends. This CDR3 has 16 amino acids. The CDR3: CASSEGGTAPYYGYTF. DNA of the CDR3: TGTGCCAGCAGTGAAGGGGGAACGGCCCCTTACTATGGCTACACCTTC.

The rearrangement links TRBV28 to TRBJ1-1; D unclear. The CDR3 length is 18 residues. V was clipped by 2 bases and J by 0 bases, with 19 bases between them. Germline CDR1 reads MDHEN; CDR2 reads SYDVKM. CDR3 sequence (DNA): TGTGCCAGCAGTTTAACCTATTCCCGCCGACCGATGAACACTGAAGCTTTCTTT. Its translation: CASSLTYSRRPMNTEAFF.

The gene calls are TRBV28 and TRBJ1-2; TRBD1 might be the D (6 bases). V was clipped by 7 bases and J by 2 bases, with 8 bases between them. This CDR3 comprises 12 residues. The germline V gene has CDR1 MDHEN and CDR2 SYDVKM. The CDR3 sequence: CASITGNYGYTF. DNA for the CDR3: TGTGCCAGCATAACAGGGAACTATGGCTACACCTTC.

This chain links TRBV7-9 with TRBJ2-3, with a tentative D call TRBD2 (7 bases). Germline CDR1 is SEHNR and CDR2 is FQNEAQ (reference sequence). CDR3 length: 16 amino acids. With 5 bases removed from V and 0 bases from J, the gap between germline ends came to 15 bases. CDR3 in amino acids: CASSPPEGGSTDTQYF. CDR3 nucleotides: TGTGCCAGCAGCCCCCCAGAGGGGGGGAGCACAGATACGCAGTATTTT.

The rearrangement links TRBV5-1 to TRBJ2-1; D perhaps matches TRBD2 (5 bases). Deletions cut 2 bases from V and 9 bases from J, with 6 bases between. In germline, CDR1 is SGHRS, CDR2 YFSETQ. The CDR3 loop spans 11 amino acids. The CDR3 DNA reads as TGCGCCAGCAGCTTCGGAGGTGAGCAGTTCTTC. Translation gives CASSFGGEQFF.

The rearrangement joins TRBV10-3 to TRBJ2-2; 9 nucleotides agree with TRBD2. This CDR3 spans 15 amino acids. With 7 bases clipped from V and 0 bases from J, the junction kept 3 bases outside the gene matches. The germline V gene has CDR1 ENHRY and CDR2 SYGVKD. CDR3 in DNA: TGTGCCATCATGGGCGGGGGGGCGAACACCGGGGAGCTGTTTTTT. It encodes CAIMGGGANTGELFF.

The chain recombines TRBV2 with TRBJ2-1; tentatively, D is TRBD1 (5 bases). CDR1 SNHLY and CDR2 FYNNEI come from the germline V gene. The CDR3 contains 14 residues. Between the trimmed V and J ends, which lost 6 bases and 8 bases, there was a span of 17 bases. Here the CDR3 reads CASRVVSRVHEQFF. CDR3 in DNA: TGTGCCAGCAGGGTAGTATCCAGGGTCCATGAGCAGTTCTTC. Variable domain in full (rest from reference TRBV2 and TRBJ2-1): EPEVTQTPSHQVTQMGQEVILRCVPISNHLYFYWYRQILGQKVEFLVSFYNNEISEKSEIFDDQFSVERPDGSNFTLKIRSTKLEDSAMYFCASRVVSRVHEQFFGPGTRLTVL.

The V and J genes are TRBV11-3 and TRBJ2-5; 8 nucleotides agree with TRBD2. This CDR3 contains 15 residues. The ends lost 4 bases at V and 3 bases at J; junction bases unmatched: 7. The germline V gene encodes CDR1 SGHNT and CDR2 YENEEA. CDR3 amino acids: CASSSGLGEEETQYF. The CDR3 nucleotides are TGTGCCAGCAGCTCGGGACTAGGAGAAGAAGAGACCCAGTACTTC.

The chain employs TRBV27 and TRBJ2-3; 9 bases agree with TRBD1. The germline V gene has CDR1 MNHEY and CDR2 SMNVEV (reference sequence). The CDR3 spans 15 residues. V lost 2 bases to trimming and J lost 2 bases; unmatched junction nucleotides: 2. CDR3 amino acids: CASSLGTGNTDTQYF. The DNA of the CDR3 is TGTGCCAGCAGTTTAGGGACAGGGAACACAGATACGCAGTATTTT.

CDR3: CASSPHKFTEWGGIAGYTF. DNA of the CDR3: TGTGCCAGCAGTCCCCACAAATTTACAGAATGGGGGGGGATCGCTGGCTACACCTTC. The chain has TRBV2 and TRBJ1-2; a weak D match, TRBD1 (5 bases). The CDR3 totals 19 residues. V lost 5 bases to trimming and J lost 7 bases, with 32 bases between them. Germline CDR1 is SNHLY and CDR2 is FYNNEI.

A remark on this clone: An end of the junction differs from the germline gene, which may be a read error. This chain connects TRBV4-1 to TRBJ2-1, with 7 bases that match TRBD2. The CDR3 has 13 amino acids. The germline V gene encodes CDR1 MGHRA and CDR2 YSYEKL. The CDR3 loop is CASSQDLTDREVF. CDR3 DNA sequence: TGCGCCAGCAGCCAAGACCTGACAGACCGGGAGGTCTTC.